One T cell receptor (beta chain) is described in this entry. This sample was taken from a study of patients and donors after allogeneic stem cell transplantation. TCRdb reprocessed the RT-PCR reads with MiXCR, giving one entry per CDR3 protein. The sample carries tens of thousands of distinct CDR3 sequences, under 50% recorded once. The CDR3 runs 15 residues. Germline V gives CDR1 ENHRY, CDR2 SYGVKD. V dropped 0 bases and J dropped 1 base, with 9 bases sitting between them. Sample: blood, either unsorted or a sorted T cell fraction (not recorded which). The rearrangement links TRBV10-3 to TRBJ1-1; D call uncertain. The clonotype comes from a human donor who was either an allogeneic HSCT recipient or a stem cell or donor lymphocyte infusion donor (not recorded which). It is not recorded whose cells these are; they may come from a transplant donor. The CDR3: CAISESRWGNTEAFF. The CDR3 nucleotides are TGTGCCATCAGTGAGTCCAGGTGGGGGAACACTGAAGCTTTCTTT.